This T cell receptor beta chain appears in the sequencing data of a study of tumor-infiltrating lymphocytes in primary liver carcinoma. Study in general: Each of the growths was stage T1-T3 N0M0, extending about 4 to 11 cm across.

Germline V gene data show CDR1 as MNHNS and CDR2 as SASEGT. The CDR3 is 14 amino acids. Co-extracting RNA and DNA was done with roughly 17-34 mg of unsorted bulk tissue as input. Details on this clonotype: Its antigen is unknown. Compared with germline, one end of the junction differs, possibly owing to a read error.

A primer in the constant region served to generate TCR beta cDNA from roughly 520 ng of total RNA. What produced the TCR beta libraries was three nested multiplex PCR rounds using slightly modified ARM-PCR. In the first two PCR rounds, TRBV1-TRBV30 forward primers were paired with a C-beta reverse primer, and each round lasted nine to ten cycles. TCRdb re-analysed the multiplex PCR reads in MiXCR, keeping a single row per CDR3 protein. The repertoire holds roughly 120,000 distinct CDR3 sequences, with roughly 75% as singletons. Whole-study results and caveats: Compared with blood, tumor repertoires held significantly more in their top 250 clones.

Sample: tumor-adjacent normal liver tissue. The TCR comes from a woman aged 55-75 years with primary liver carcinoma and hepatitis B virus infection. The chain links TRBV6-1 to TRBJ2-1, with D perhaps matching TRBD1 or TRBD2 (6 bases each). CDR3 DNA: TGTGTCACCAGAGCAGGGGACTCCTACAATGAGCGGTTCTTC. Translation: CVTRAGDSYNERFF.